This entry lists 14 T cell receptor beta chains sequenced from one sample in a study of blood T cell repertoires in COVID-19. Some clones are missing from TCRdb's copy, which holds only in-frame ones; the method was immunoSEQ multiplex PCR. This table holds 310,000 or so clones, approximately 82% found once. Sequencing was done on a sample of peripheral blood. The receptor set was obtained from a woman aged 45 to 65 with acute or convalescent COVID-19.

The rearrangement uses TRBV19 and TRBJ2-1; weak D call: TRBD1 (5 bases). Deletions cut 4 bases from V and 10 bases from J, with 23 bases between. This CDR3 spans 16 amino acids. CDR1 is LNHDA, CDR2 SQIVND, per germline (reference sequence). CDR3 in DNA: TGTGCCAGTAGTACCTCTCCCCGTGACGGACAAAGAGAGCAGTTCTTC. Translation gives CASSTSPRDGQREQFF.

The gene calls are TRBV19 and TRBJ2-7; possibly TRBD1 for D (5 bases). CDR3 size: 13 residues. Germline V gives CDR1 LNHDA, CDR2 SQIVND (reference sequence). V dropped 5 bases and J dropped 0 bases, with 8 bases sitting between them. The CDR3 sequence is CASSATVSYEQYF. CDR3 in DNA: TGTGCCAGTAGTGCGACAGTCTCCTACGAGCAGTACTTC.

The V gene is TRBV16, the J gene TRBJ2-7; 8 nucleotides match TRBD1. The ends lost 3 bases at V and 7 bases at J; junction bases unmatched: 5. CDR1 KGHSY and CDR2 FQNENV come from the germline V gene. The CDR3 is 13 amino acids. CDR3 residues: CASSHQDRVEQYV. The CDR3 DNA reads TGTGCCAGCAGCCATCAGGACAGGGTAGAGCAGTACGTC.

V usage is TRBV18 and J usage is TRBJ1-3, with a weak D call TRBD1 (5 bases). The V and J ends lost 2 bases and 1 base respectively, with 9 bases between them. The CDR3 is made up of 15 amino acids. Germline V CDR1 and CDR2: KGHSH, LQKENI. For the CDR3, the DNA is TGTGCCAGCTCACCAACGGGGGGTTCTGGAAACACCATATATTTT. Its protein is CASSPTGGSGNTIYF.

This clone occurred once. The DNA of the CDR3 is TGCGCCAGCAGCTTCGCAGCGGGGGACAATGAGCAGTTCTTC. This codes for CASSFAAGDNEQFF. The chain has TRBV5-1 and TRBJ2-1; 8 bases are shared with TRBD2. V gave up 2 bases and J gave up 5 bases; unmatched junction bases: 3. The CDR3 is made up of 14 amino acids. From germline, CDR1 is SGHRS and CDR2 YFSETQ.

The chain uses TRBV7-2 and TRBJ1-5; D may be TRBD1 (5 bases). This CDR3 spans 13 amino acids. Deletions cut 3 bases from V and 9 bases from J, with 12 bases between. Germline loops: CDR1 SGHTA, CDR2 FQGNSA. The CDR3 loop reads CASSFPAGGPQHF. DNA of the CDR3: TGTGCCAGCAGCTTTCCGGCGGGGGGGCCCCAGCATTTT.

The chain uses TRBV11-2 and TRBJ2-2; 7 bases match TRBD1. The CDR3 runs 16 residues. The germline gives CDR1 SGHAT, CDR2 FQNNGV. V shed 5 bases and J 0 bases; nucleotides not matched to a gene: 6. CDR3 loop: CASSSPGQPNTGELFF. The DNA for the CDR3 is TGTGCCAGCAGCAGCCCGGGACAGCCGAACACCGGGGAGCTGTTTTTT.

The V gene is TRBV7-2, the J gene TRBJ2-3; possibly TRBD2 for D (5 bases). Germline values: CDR1 SGHTA, CDR2 FQGNSA. The CDR3 runs 14 residues. The V end was cut by 3 bases, the J end by 5 bases, with 12 bases between. The CDR3 reads CASSFSGGGDTQYF. CDR3 nucleotide sequence: TGTGCCAGCAGCTTCAGCGGTGGAGGAGATACGCAGTATTTT.

The chain is built from TRBV4-1 and TRBJ2-4, with no clear D. The length of the CDR3 is 15 residues. Trimming stripped 0 bases from V and 0 bases from J, with 6 bases between. Germline assignment: CDR1 MGHRA and CDR2 YSYEKL. CDR3 nucleotides: TGCGCCAGCAGCCAAGAACTGCTAGCCAAAAACATTCAGTACTTC. It yields the protein CASSQELLAKNIQYF.

CDR3 region: CASSQGPTSGWGDTQYF. The CDR3 DNA follows: TGTGCCAGCAGCCAAGGGCCGACTAGCGGGTGGGGAGATACGCAGTATTTT. V usage is TRBV3-1 (or the pseudogene TRBV3-2) and J usage is TRBJ2-3, with 10 bases that match TRBD2. V shed 1 base, J shed 5 bases, and the junction held 9 bases outside the gene matches. Germline assignment: CDR1 LGHDT and CDR2 YNNKEL (reference sequence). The CDR3 extends over 17 amino acids.

V usage is TRBV29-1 and J usage is TRBJ1-1; tentative D call: TRBD1 (6 bases). Germline V gene lookup returns CDR1 SQVTM and CDR2 ANQGSEA. Trimming removed 8 bases at V and 3 bases at J, with 19 bases between. CDR3 length: 14 amino acids. The CDR3: CSYHQGPRDTEAFF. The DNA for the CDR3 is TGCAGCTATCATCAGGGGCCCCGGGACACTGAAGCTTTCTTT.

The chain is built from TRBV19 and TRBJ2-3; a weak D match, TRBD1 (6 bases). Trimming stripped 3 bases from V and 2 bases from J, with 15 bases between. The CDR3 is 16 residues long. Looked up from germline, CDR1 is LNHDA and CDR2 is SQIVND (reference sequence). CDR3 in DNA: TGTGCCAGTAGTATCTCGACAGGATATGTCACAGATACGCAGTATTTT. Translated: CASSISTGYVTDTQYF.

There are a few counts of this clone. The V call is TRBV18, the J call TRBJ1-1; perhaps TRBD1 as D (5 bases). From germline, CDR1 is KGHSH and CDR2 LQKENI. The CDR3 is 18 residues long. The V gene lost 1 base and the J gene lost 4 bases, with 22 bases spanning the gap. CDR3 amino acids: CASSPRHMGSPRGTEAFF. CDR3 in DNA: TGTGCCAGCTCACCACGACATATGGGATCGCCTAGGGGCACTGAAGCTTTCTTT.

V usage is TRBV25-1 and J usage is TRBJ2-1; 7 bases match TRBD1. The germline V gene encodes CDR1 MGHDK and CDR2 SYGVNS. With 8 bases clipped from V and 0 bases from J, the junction kept 1 base outside the gene matches. This CDR3 region has 13 residues. The chain's CDR3 is CASWDSSYNEQFF. The CDR3 nucleotides read TGTGCCAGCTGGGACAGCTCCTACAATGAGCAGTTCTTC.